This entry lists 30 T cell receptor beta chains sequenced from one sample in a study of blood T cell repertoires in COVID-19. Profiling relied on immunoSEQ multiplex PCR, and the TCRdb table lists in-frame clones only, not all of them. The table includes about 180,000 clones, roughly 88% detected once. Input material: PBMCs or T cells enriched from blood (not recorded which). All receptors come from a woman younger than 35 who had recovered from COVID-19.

For the CDR3, the DNA is TGCGCCAGCAGCTTGAGGCAGGGGAACTATGGCTACACCTTC. Translating it yields CASSLRQGNYGYTF. The chain is built from TRBV5-1 and TRBJ1-2, with D perhaps matching TRBD1 (6 bases). Trimming took off 1 base at V and 2 bases at J, with 9 bases between the two ends. Per the germline V gene, CDR1 is SGHRS and CDR2 is YFSETQ. The CDR3 contains 14 residues.

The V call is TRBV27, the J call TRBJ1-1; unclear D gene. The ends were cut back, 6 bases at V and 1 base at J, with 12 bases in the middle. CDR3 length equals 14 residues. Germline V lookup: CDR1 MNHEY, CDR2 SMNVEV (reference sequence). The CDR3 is CASRPQAGNTEAFF. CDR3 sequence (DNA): TGTGCCAGCAGGCCCCAGGCGGGGAACACTGAAGCTTTCTTT.

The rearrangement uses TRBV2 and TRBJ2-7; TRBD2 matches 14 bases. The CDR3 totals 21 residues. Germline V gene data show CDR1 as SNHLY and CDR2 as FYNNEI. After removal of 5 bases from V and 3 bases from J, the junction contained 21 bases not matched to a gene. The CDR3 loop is CASSTYTSVDRGTSGSYEQYF. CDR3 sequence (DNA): TGTGCCAGCAGTACCTATACCTCGGTCGACCGAGGGACTAGCGGGAGCTACGAGCAGTACTTC.

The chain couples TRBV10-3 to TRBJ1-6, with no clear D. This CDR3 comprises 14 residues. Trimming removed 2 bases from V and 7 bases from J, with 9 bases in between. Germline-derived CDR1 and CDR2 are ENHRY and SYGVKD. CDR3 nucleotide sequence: TGTGCCATCAGTGAGGTGACACCCAATTCACCCCTCCACTTT. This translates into CAISEVTPNSPLHF.

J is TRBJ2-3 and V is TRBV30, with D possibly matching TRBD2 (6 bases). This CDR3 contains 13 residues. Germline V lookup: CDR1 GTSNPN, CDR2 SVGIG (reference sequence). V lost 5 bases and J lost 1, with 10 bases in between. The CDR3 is CAWGDSGTDTQYF. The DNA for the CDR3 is TGTGCCTGGGGGGACTCAGGCACAGATACGCAGTATTTT.

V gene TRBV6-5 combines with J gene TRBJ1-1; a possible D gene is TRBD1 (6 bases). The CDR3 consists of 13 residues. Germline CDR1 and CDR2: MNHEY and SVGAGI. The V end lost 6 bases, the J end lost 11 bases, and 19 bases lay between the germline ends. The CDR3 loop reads CASSHTDSSRAFF. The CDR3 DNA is TGTGCCAGCAGCCACACGGACAGTTCCCGGGCTTTCTTT.

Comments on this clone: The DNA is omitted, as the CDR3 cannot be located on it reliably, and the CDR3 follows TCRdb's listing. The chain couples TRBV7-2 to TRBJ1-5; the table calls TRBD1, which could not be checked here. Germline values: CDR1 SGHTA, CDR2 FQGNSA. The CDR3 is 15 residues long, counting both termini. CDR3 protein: CASSSSGQGREPQHF.

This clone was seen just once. CDR3 region: CASSHSGGGRLQETQYF. In nucleotides, the CDR3 is TGTGCCAGCAGCCACAGCGGGGGCGGACGGCTACAAGAGACCCAGTACTTC. This chain uses TRBV7-3 with TRBJ2-5; TRBD2 agrees at 8 bases. The germline V gene has CDR1 SGHTA and CDR2 FQGTGA. The CDR3 covers 17 residues. Unmatched junction bases numbered 13, after V lost 5 bases and J lost 2 bases.

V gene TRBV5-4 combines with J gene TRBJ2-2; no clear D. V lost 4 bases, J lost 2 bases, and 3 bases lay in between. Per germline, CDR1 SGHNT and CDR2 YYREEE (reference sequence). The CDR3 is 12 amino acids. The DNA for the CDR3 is TGTGCCAGCAGCCTAAACACCGGGGAGCTGTTTTTT. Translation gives CASSLNTGELFF.

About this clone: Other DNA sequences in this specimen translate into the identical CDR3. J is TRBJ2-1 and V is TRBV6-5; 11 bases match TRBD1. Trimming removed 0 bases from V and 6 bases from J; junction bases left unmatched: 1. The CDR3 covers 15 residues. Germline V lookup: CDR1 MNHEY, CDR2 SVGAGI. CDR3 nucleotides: TGTGCCAGCAGTTACTCCGGGACAGGGGGCAATGAGCAGTTCTTC. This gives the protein CASSYSGTGGNEQFF.

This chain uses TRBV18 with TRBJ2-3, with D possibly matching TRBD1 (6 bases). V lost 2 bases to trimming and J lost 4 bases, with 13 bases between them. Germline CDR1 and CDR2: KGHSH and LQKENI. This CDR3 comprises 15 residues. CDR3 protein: CASSPRGSEADTQYF. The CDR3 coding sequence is TGTGCCAGCTCACCAAGGGGGAGTGAGGCAGATACGCAGTATTTT. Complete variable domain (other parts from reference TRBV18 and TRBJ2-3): NAGVMQNPRHLVRRRGQEARLRCSPMKGHSHVYWYRQLPEEGLKFMVYLQKENIIDESGMPKERFSAEFPKEGPSILRIQQVVRGDSAAYFCASSPRGSEADTQYFGPGTRLTVL.

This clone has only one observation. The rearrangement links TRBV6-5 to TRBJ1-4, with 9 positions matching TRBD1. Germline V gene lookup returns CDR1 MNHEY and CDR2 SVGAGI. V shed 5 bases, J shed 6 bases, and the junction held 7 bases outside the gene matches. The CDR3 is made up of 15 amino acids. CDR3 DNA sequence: TGTGCCAGCAGTCCAACAGGGGGCGGTTATGAAAAACTGTTTTTT. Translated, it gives CASSPTGGGYEKLFF.

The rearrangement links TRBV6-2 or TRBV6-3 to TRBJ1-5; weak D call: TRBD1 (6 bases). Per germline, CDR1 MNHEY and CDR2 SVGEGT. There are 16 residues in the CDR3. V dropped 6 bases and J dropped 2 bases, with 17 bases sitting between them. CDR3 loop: CASSLGGQEGNQPQHF. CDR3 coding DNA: TGTGCCAGCAGCCTCGGGGGGCAGGAGGGCAATCAGCCCCAGCATTTT.

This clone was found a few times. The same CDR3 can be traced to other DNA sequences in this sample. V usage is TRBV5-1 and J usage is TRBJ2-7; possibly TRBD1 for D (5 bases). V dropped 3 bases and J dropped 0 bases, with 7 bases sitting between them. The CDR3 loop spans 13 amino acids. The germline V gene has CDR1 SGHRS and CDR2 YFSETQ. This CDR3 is CASSSQGSYEQYF. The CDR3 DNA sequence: TGCGCCAGCAGCTCGCAGGGCTCCTACGAGCAGTACTTC.

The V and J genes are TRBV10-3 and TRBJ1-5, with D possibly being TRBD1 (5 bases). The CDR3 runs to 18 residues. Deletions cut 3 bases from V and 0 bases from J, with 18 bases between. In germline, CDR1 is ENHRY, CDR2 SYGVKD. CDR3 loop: CAISDSIKGTDSNQPQHF. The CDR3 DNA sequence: TGTGCCATCAGTGACTCGATAAAGGGGACTGATAGCAATCAGCCCCAGCATTTT.

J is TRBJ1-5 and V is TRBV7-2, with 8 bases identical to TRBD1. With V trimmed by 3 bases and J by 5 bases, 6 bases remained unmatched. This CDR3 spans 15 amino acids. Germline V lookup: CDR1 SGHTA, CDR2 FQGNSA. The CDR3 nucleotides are TGTGCCAGCAGCTTTCAGGGGGCGACGCATCAGCCCCAGCATTTT. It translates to CASSFQGATHQPQHF.

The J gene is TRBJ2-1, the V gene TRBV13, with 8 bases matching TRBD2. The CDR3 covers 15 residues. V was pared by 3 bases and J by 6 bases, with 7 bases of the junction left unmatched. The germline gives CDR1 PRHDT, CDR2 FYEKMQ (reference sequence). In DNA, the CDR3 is TGTGCCAGCAGCTTGGGACTAGGGGGAGGCAATGAGCAGTTCTTC. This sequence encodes CASSLGLGGGNEQFF.

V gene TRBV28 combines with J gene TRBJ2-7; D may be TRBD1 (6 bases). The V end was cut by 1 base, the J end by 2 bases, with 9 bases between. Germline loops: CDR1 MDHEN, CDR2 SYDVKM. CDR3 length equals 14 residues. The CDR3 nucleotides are TGTGCCAGCAGTTTATTTCCAGGGGCCTACGAGCAGTACTTC. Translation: CASSLFPGAYEQYF.

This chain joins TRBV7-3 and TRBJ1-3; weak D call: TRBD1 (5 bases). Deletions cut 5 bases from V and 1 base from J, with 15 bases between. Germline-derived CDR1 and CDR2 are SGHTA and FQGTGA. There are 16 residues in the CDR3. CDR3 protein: CASSPHGGFSGNTIYF. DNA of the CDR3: TGTGCCAGCAGCCCCCATGGGGGGTTTTCTGGAAACACCATATATTTT. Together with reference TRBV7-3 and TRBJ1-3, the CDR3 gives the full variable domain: GAGVSQTPSNKVTEKGKYVELRCDPISGHTALYWYRQSLGQGPEFLIYFQGTGAADDSGLPNDRFFAVRPEGSVSTLKIQRTERGDSAVYLCASSPHGGFSGNTIYFGEGSWLTVV.

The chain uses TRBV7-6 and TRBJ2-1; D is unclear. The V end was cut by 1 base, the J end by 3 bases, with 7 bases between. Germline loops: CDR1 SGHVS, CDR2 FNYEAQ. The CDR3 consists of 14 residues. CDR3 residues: CASSLGTGYNEQFF. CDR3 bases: TGTGCCAGCAGCTTAGGTACGGGCTACAATGAGCAGTTCTTC.

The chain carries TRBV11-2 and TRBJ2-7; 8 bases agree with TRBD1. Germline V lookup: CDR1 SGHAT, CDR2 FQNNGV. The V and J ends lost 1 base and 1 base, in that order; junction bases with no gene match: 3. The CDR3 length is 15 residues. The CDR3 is CASSLVTGVSYEQYF. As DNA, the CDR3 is TGTGCCAGCAGCTTAGTGACAGGGGTGTCCTACGAGCAGTACTTC.

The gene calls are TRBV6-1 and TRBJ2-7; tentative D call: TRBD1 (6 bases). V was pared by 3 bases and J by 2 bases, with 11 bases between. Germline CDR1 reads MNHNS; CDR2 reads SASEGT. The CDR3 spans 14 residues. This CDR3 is CASSDDRSPYEQYF. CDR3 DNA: TGTGCCAGCAGTGATGACAGGAGCCCCTACGAGCAGTACTTC.

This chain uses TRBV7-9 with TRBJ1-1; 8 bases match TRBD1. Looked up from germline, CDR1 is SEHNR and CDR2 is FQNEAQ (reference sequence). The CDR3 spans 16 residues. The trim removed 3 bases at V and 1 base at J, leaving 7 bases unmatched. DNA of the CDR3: TGTGCCAGCAGCTTTGGCAGGGGGCCGGGGAACACTGAAGCTTTCTTT. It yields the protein CASSFGRGPGNTEAFF. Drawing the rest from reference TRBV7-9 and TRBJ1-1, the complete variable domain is DTGVSQNPRHKITKRGQNVTFRCDPISEHNRLYWYRQTLGQGPEFLTYFQNEAQLEKSRLLSDRFSAERPKGSFSTLEIQRTEQGDSAMYLCASSFGRGPGNTEAFFGQGTRLTVV.

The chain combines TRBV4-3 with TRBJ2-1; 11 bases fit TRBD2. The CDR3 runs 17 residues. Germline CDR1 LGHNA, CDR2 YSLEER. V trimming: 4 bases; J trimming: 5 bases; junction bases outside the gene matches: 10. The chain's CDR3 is CASSLRLAGLRNNEQFF. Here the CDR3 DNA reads TGCGCCAGCAGCCTGAGACTAGCGGGGTTGAGGAACAATGAGCAGTTCTTC.

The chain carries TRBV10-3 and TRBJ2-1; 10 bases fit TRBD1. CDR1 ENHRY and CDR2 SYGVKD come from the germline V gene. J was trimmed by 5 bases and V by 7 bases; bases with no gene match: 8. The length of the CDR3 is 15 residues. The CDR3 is CAINSDRGRDNEQFF. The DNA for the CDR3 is TGTGCCATCAATTCAGACAGGGGGCGTGACAATGAGCAGTTCTTC.

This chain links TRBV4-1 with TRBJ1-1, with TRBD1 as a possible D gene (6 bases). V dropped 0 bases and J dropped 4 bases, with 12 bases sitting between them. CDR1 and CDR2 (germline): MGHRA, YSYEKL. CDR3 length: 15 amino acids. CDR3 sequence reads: CASSQEGRGVTEAFF. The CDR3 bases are TGCGCCAGCAGCCAAGAGGGCAGGGGTGTCACTGAAGCTTTCTTT.

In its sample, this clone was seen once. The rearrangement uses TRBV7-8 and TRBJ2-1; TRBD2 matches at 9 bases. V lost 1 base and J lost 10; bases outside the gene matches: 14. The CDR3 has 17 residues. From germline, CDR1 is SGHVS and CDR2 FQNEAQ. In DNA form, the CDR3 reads TGTGCCAGCAGCTTAGGCCCAGCGGGAGGCAGGGATTGGGAGCAGTTCTTC. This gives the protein CASSLGPAGGRDWEQFF. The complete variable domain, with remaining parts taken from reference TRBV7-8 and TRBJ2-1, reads GAGVSQSPRYKVAKRGQDVALRCDPISGHVSLFWYQQALGQGPEFLTYFQNEAQLDKSGLPSDRFFAERPEGSVSTLKIQRTQQEDSAVYLCASSLGPAGGRDWEQFFGPGTRLTVL.

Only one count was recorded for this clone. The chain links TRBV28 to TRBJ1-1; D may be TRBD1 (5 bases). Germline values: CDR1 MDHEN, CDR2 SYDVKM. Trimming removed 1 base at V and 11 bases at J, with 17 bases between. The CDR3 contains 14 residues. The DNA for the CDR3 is TGTGCCAGCAGTTTATCCGACGGGGGGACGGTCGCTTTCTTT. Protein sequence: CASSLSDGGTVAFF.

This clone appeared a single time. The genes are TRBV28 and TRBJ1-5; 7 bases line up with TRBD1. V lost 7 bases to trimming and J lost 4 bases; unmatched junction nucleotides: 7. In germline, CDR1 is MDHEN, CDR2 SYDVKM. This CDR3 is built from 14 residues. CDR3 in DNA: TGTGCCAGCACCCCCGGGACAGCTAATCAGCCCCAGCATTTT. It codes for CASTPGTANQPQHF.

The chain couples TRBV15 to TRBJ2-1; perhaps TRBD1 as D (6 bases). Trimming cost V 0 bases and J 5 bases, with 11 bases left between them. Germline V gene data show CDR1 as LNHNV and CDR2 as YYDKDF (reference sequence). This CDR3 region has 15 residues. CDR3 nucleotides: TGTGCCACCAGCAGAGAGGGGGCCGTCCACAATGAGCAGTTCTTC. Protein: CATSREGAVHNEQFF.